These 30 T cell receptor beta chains came from one sample sequenced in a study of early T cells in non-severe SARS-CoV-2 infection. TCRdb independently ran MiXCR on the 5' RACE reads; one entry per CDR3 protein. The sample consists of about 89,000 distinct CDR3 sequences, 16% of them appearing once. The starting material was whole blood, obtained at baseline. All receptors come from an adult who was a healthcare worker with PCR-confirmed SARS-CoV-2 infection or an uninfected control (not recorded which).

This rearrangement joins TRBV6-1 to TRBJ2-2; 10 positions match TRBD2. The CDR3 totals 18 residues. From germline, CDR1 is MNHNS and CDR2 SASEGT. V lost 7 bases and J lost 3; bases outside the gene matches: 14. Here the CDR3 reads CASTLWRGLAGDTGELFF. As DNA, the CDR3 is TGTGCCAGCACCCTTTGGAGGGGGCTAGCGGGAGACACCGGGGAGCTGTTTTTT.

There are a few counts of this clonotype. The V and J genes are TRBV14 and TRBJ2-3; D not resolved. The germline V and J ends were trimmed by 5 bases and 2 bases, with 8 bases remaining between them. Germline values: CDR1 SGHDN, CDR2 FVKESK. The CDR3 spans 13 residues. CDR3 in amino acids: CASSSIYTDTQYF. CDR3 nucleotides: TGTGCCAGCAGCTCAATCTACACAGATACGCAGTATTTT.

Many counts were recorded for this clonotype. The chain recombines TRBV5-1 with TRBJ2-3; the match to TRBD2 covers 12 bases. Germline loops: CDR1 SGHRS, CDR2 YFSETQ. After removal of 0 bases from V and 5 bases from J, the junction contained 7 bases not matched to a gene. This CDR3 has 17 amino acids. CDR3 nucleotide sequence: TGCGCCAGCAGCTTGGCTCTAGCGGGAGGGCTTGGAGATACGCAGTATTTT. Its protein is CASSLALAGGLGDTQYF.

V is TRBV25-1 and J is TRBJ1-2; 9 bases align to TRBD1. This CDR3 is 13 amino acids long. Germline loops: CDR1 MGHDK, CDR2 SYGVNS. Trimming cost V 5 bases and J 6 bases; bases outside gene matches: 4. In nucleotides, the CDR3 is TGTGCCAGCAGTTTCGGGACAGGGCATGGCTACACCTTC. Residues: CASSFGTGHGYTF.

The J gene is TRBJ2-2, the V gene TRBV6-2 or TRBV6-3; D might be TRBD2 (6 bases). V was trimmed by 6 bases and J by 1 base, leaving 9 bases between them. This CDR3 has 14 amino acids. The germline V gene has CDR1 MNHEY and CDR2 SVGEGT. CDR3 DNA sequence: TGTGCCAGCAGCTTAGCGGTGAACACCGGGGAGCTGTTTTTT. Its translation is CASSLAVNTGELFF.

V is TRBV20-1 and J is TRBJ2-5; 11 positions match TRBD2. CDR1 and CDR2 (germline): DFQATT, SNEGSKA (reference sequence). The CDR3 extends over 14 amino acids. J was trimmed by 1 base and V by 5 bases; bases with no gene match: 3. The chain's CDR3 is CSAGGTSGQETQYF. The CDR3 DNA follows: TGCAGTGCTGGGGGGACTAGCGGCCAAGAGACCCAGTACTTC.

This clonotype has just a few counts. The rearrangement uses TRBV28 and TRBJ1-2; D unclear. The CDR3 extends over 12 amino acids. Germline lookup yields CDR1 MDHEN and CDR2 SYDVKM. With 1 base removed from V and 8 bases from J, the gap between germline ends came to 8 bases. Here the CDR3 reads CASSLSKGGYTF. In DNA form, the CDR3 reads TGTGCCAGCAGTTTATCCAAAGGGGGCTACACCTTC.

In this sample, this clonotype turned up a few times. The rearrangement links TRBV7-2 to TRBJ1-2; D remains ambiguous. Trimming cost V 3 bases and J 4 bases, with 9 bases left between them. This CDR3 contains 13 residues. CDR1 and CDR2 (germline): SGHTA, FQGNSA. In nucleotides, the CDR3 is TGTGCCAGCAGCTTTGAGGGTTTCTATGGCTACACCTTC. Its protein product is CASSFEGFYGYTF.

This clonotype has more than one count but fewer than ten. V usage is TRBV20-1 and J usage is TRBJ1-4, with 9 bases identical to TRBD1. CDR1 is DFQATT, CDR2 SNEGSKA, per germline (reference sequence). The CDR3 is 15 amino acids. J gave up 5 bases and V 6 bases, and 10 bases lay outside the gene matches. For the CDR3, the DNA is TGCAGTGCAATTTTCATGGGGACAGGGAATGAAAAACTGTTTTTT. It encodes CSAIFMGTGNEKLFF.

This clonotype turned up a few times. The chain recombines TRBV7-9 with TRBJ2-3, with D maybe TRBD1 (5 bases). The CDR3 covers 14 residues. Germline CDR1 reads SEHNR; CDR2 reads FQNEAQ (reference sequence). Trimming stripped 2 bases from V and 2 bases from J, with 8 bases between. For the CDR3, the DNA is TGTGCCAGCAGCTTAAGGGGCCACACAGATACGCAGTATTTT. This translates into CASSLRGHTDTQYF.

This sequence joins TRBV2 and TRBJ2-1, with 13 positions matching TRBD2. The CDR3 loop spans 17 amino acids. V lost 5 bases and J lost 7; bases outside the gene matches: 11. Germline V lookup: CDR1 SNHLY, CDR2 FYNNEI. CDR3 bases: TGTGCCAGCAGTTGGACTAGCGGGAGTATCGCTGGTAATGAGCAGTTCTTC. It translates to CASSWTSGSIAGNEQFF.

This clonotype came up a few times. The chain combines TRBV12-3 or TRBV12-4 with TRBJ2-7, with D possibly called TRBD1 or TRBD2 (6 bases each). V was trimmed by 2 bases and J by 5 bases, leaving 19 bases between them. The CDR3 runs to 16 residues. The CDR3 sequence is CASSLNRIGGQDEQYF. The CDR3 DNA follows: TGTGCCAGCAGTTTAAATCGTATTGGGGGGCAGGACGAGCAGTACTTC.

The rearrangement joins TRBV2 to TRBJ2-3, with 9 bases fitting TRBD2. V shed 1 base and J 6 bases; nucleotides not matched to a gene: 5. CDR1 SNHLY and CDR2 FYNNEI come from the germline V gene. The CDR3 sequence is 15 residues long. CDR3 DNA: TGTGCCAGCAGTGAAGGGCTAGCGGGATCCGATACGCAGTATTTT. This encodes CASSEGLAGSDTQYF.

CDR3 sequence (DNA): TGTGCCAGCAGTTTCCTGAGTACCCCCGAGCAGTACTTC. Its translation is CASSFLSTPEQYF. V is TRBV6-2 or TRBV6-3 and J is TRBJ2-7; unclear D gene. Trimming stripped 4 bases from V and 6 bases from J, with 13 bases between. The CDR3 covers 13 residues. CDR1 is MNHEY, CDR2 SVGEGT, per germline.

This clonotype was detected only a few times. The rearrangement joins TRBV29-1 to TRBJ2-7; TRBD2 might be the D (6 bases). With 4 bases removed from V and 3 bases from J, the gap between germline ends came to 13 bases. This CDR3 contains 13 residues. Per germline, CDR1 SQVTM and CDR2 ANQGSEA. The CDR3 nucleotides are TGCAGCGTTGGGGATCCGGGAGACTACGAGCAGTACTTC. As protein: CSVGDPGDYEQYF.

This clonotype occurred a few times. The rearrangement links TRBV21-1 to TRBJ2-1; the D call in the table, TRBD2, was not verified against the DNA. TRBV21-1 is listed as a pseudogene. There are 18 residues in the CDR3. CDR3 loop: CASSKRAKPSGAYNEQFF. The CDR3 coding sequence is TGTGCCAGCAGCAAAAGAGCAAAACCTAGCGGAGCCTACAATGAGCAGTTCTTC.

This clonotype was detected ten times or more. V is TRBV12-3 or TRBV12-4 and J is TRBJ2-1; tentative D call: TRBD1 (6 bases). The CDR3 is 11 amino acids. Trimming removed 6 bases at V and 12 bases at J, with 12 bases between. The DNA for the CDR3 is TGTGCCAGCAGCTCCGGCAGGGGGCAGTTCTTC. This gives the protein CASSSGRGQFF.

J is TRBJ1-4 and V is TRBV3-1; 9 bases agree with TRBD1. Looked up from germline, CDR1 is LGHDT and CDR2 is YNNKEL (reference sequence). The length of the CDR3 is 14 residues. Unmatched junction bases numbered 4, after V lost 5 bases and J lost 6 bases. The CDR3 region has the DNA TGTGCCAGCAGCAGAACAGGGGGCCATGAAAAACTGTTTTTT. It specifies CASSRTGGHEKLFF.

This clonotype was picked up a small number of times. The rearrangement uses TRBV28 and TRBJ2-1; 10 nucleotides agree with TRBD2. The CDR3 is 14 residues long. The V and J ends lost 7 bases and 8 bases, in that order; junction bases with no gene match: 8. Germline assignment: CDR1 MDHEN and CDR2 SYDVKM. The CDR3 sequence is CASTSSGRTDEQFF. CDR3 nucleotide sequence: TGTGCCAGCACCTCTAGCGGGAGAACGGATGAGCAGTTCTTC.

This clonotype occurred many times. The chain combines TRBV20-1 with TRBJ1-2; perhaps TRBD1 as D (5 bases). V gave up 1 base and J gave up 8 bases, with 11 bases separating them. The germline V gene encodes CDR1 DFQATT and CDR2 SNEGSKA (reference sequence). The CDR3 length is 12 residues. CDR3 nucleotide sequence: TGCAGTGCTAGAGGCAGGGAAGAGGGCTACACCTTC. It translates to CSARGREEGYTF.

This clonotype has only a few counts. The CDR3 here is CASSLQSGGMNTQYF. CDR3 nucleotide sequence: TGTGCCAGCAGCCTCCAGAGTGGGGGAATGAATACGCAGTATTTT. The chain links TRBV7-9 to TRBJ2-3; D may correspond to TRBD1 or TRBD2 (5 bases each). Germline V gene lookup returns CDR1 SEHNR and CDR2 FQNEAQ (reference sequence). Trimming cost V 5 bases and J 7 bases, with 19 bases left between them. The CDR3 is 15 residues long.

This clonotype appeared many times. The chain couples TRBV7-2 to TRBJ1-5; D call uncertain. Trimming removed 6 bases from V and 0 bases from J, with 24 bases in between. There are 19 residues in the CDR3. CDR1 SGHTA and CDR2 FQGNSA come from the germline V gene. The DNA of the CDR3 is TGTGCCAGCAGTCGTGAGAGGAGGGATCCCTCATTTAGCAATCAGCCCCAGCATTTT. Encoded protein: CASSRERRDPSFSNQPQHF.

This clonotype has more than one count but fewer than ten. The V call is TRBV11-2, the J call TRBJ2-1; 11 nucleotides line up with TRBD2. This CDR3 contains 16 residues. Germline loops: CDR1 SGHAT, CDR2 FQNNGV. The trim removed 4 bases at V and 1 base at J, leaving 3 bases unmatched. The CDR3 DNA follows: TGTGCCAGCAGCTCGTTAGCGGGAGGGTCCTACAATGAGCAGTTCTTC. Its protein is CASSSLAGGSYNEQFF.

The rearrangement links TRBV18 to TRBJ2-6, with unresolved D. This CDR3 is 14 amino acids long. Trimming shortened V by 4 bases and J by 3 bases, and 7 bases separated the two germline ends. In germline, CDR1 is KGHSH, CDR2 LQKENI. The CDR3 protein is CASSRDIGANVLTF. The CDR3 DNA reads TGTGCCAGCTCACGTGACATTGGGGCCAACGTCCTGACTTTC.

This chain joins TRBV6-1 and TRBJ1-5, with D possibly matching TRBD1 (6 bases). Germline CDR1 and CDR2: MNHNS and SASEGT. This CDR3 has 15 residues. Trimming removed 7 bases at V and 4 bases at J, with 17 bases between. CDR3 amino acids: CASTIGLQGNQPQHF. The CDR3 nucleotides read TGTGCCAGCACGATCGGGCTACAGGGAAATCAGCCCCAGCATTTT.

The chain couples TRBV28 to TRBJ2-1, with D perhaps matching TRBD2 (6 bases). Germline V gene data show CDR1 as MDHEN and CDR2 as SYDVKM. Trimming shortened V by 4 bases and J by 7 bases, and 29 bases separated the two germline ends. This CDR3 has 19 amino acids. Written as DNA, the CDR3 is TGTGCCAGCAGTTGCTTCGGGAGCAAGGGGCTTTACGAGAGGAATGAGCAGTTCTTC. Amino acids: CASSCFGSKGLYERNEQFF.

This clonotype was observed a few times. V and J are TRBV20-1 and TRBJ2-1; D call uncertain. This CDR3 spans 15 amino acids. Germline loops: CDR1 DFQATT, CDR2 SNEGSKA (reference sequence). With 4 bases removed from V and 3 bases from J, the gap between germline ends came to 16 bases. The CDR3 spells CSAKGRGLHYNEQFF. DNA for the CDR3: TGCAGTGCTAAGGGTCGAGGATTGCACTACAATGAGCAGTTCTTC.

V and J are TRBV5-8 and TRBJ1-4; tentatively, D is TRBD1 (5 bases). This CDR3 has 18 residues. Germline V CDR1 and CDR2: SGHTS, YDEGEE. Trimming took off 2 bases at V and 0 bases at J, with 17 bases between the two ends. The CDR3 loop reads CASSFQQVDHTTNEKLFF. The DNA of the CDR3 is TGTGCCAGCAGCTTTCAACAGGTGGACCATACAACTAATGAAAAACTGTTTTTT.

This clonotype was observed a handful of times. The chain carries TRBV28 and TRBJ2-7, with 7 bases fitting TRBD1. With 3 bases clipped from V and 0 bases from J, the junction kept 8 bases outside the gene matches. The germline V gene encodes CDR1 MDHEN and CDR2 SYDVKM. This CDR3 comprises 16 residues. For the CDR3, the DNA is TGTGCCAGCAGTTTTCTGACAGGGCCGAGCTCCTACGAGCAGTACTTC. It encodes CASSFLTGPSSYEQYF. Full variable domain (rest looked up from reference TRBV28 and TRBJ2-7): DVKVTQSSRYLVKRTGEKVFLECVQDMDHENMFWYRQDPGLGLRLIYFSYDVKMKEKGDIPEGYSVSREKKERFSLILESASTNQTSMYLCASSFLTGPSSYEQYFGPGTRLTVT.

A few counts support this clonotype. The chain links TRBV20-1 to TRBJ2-3; TRBD1 might be the D (6 bases). V was pared by 6 bases and J by 3 bases, with 10 bases between. This CDR3 contains 12 residues. CDR1 is DFQATT, CDR2 SNEGSKA, per germline (reference sequence). In DNA form, the CDR3 reads TGCAGTGCCCAACAGGGAACAGATACGCAGTATTTT. Its protein is CSAQQGTDTQYF.